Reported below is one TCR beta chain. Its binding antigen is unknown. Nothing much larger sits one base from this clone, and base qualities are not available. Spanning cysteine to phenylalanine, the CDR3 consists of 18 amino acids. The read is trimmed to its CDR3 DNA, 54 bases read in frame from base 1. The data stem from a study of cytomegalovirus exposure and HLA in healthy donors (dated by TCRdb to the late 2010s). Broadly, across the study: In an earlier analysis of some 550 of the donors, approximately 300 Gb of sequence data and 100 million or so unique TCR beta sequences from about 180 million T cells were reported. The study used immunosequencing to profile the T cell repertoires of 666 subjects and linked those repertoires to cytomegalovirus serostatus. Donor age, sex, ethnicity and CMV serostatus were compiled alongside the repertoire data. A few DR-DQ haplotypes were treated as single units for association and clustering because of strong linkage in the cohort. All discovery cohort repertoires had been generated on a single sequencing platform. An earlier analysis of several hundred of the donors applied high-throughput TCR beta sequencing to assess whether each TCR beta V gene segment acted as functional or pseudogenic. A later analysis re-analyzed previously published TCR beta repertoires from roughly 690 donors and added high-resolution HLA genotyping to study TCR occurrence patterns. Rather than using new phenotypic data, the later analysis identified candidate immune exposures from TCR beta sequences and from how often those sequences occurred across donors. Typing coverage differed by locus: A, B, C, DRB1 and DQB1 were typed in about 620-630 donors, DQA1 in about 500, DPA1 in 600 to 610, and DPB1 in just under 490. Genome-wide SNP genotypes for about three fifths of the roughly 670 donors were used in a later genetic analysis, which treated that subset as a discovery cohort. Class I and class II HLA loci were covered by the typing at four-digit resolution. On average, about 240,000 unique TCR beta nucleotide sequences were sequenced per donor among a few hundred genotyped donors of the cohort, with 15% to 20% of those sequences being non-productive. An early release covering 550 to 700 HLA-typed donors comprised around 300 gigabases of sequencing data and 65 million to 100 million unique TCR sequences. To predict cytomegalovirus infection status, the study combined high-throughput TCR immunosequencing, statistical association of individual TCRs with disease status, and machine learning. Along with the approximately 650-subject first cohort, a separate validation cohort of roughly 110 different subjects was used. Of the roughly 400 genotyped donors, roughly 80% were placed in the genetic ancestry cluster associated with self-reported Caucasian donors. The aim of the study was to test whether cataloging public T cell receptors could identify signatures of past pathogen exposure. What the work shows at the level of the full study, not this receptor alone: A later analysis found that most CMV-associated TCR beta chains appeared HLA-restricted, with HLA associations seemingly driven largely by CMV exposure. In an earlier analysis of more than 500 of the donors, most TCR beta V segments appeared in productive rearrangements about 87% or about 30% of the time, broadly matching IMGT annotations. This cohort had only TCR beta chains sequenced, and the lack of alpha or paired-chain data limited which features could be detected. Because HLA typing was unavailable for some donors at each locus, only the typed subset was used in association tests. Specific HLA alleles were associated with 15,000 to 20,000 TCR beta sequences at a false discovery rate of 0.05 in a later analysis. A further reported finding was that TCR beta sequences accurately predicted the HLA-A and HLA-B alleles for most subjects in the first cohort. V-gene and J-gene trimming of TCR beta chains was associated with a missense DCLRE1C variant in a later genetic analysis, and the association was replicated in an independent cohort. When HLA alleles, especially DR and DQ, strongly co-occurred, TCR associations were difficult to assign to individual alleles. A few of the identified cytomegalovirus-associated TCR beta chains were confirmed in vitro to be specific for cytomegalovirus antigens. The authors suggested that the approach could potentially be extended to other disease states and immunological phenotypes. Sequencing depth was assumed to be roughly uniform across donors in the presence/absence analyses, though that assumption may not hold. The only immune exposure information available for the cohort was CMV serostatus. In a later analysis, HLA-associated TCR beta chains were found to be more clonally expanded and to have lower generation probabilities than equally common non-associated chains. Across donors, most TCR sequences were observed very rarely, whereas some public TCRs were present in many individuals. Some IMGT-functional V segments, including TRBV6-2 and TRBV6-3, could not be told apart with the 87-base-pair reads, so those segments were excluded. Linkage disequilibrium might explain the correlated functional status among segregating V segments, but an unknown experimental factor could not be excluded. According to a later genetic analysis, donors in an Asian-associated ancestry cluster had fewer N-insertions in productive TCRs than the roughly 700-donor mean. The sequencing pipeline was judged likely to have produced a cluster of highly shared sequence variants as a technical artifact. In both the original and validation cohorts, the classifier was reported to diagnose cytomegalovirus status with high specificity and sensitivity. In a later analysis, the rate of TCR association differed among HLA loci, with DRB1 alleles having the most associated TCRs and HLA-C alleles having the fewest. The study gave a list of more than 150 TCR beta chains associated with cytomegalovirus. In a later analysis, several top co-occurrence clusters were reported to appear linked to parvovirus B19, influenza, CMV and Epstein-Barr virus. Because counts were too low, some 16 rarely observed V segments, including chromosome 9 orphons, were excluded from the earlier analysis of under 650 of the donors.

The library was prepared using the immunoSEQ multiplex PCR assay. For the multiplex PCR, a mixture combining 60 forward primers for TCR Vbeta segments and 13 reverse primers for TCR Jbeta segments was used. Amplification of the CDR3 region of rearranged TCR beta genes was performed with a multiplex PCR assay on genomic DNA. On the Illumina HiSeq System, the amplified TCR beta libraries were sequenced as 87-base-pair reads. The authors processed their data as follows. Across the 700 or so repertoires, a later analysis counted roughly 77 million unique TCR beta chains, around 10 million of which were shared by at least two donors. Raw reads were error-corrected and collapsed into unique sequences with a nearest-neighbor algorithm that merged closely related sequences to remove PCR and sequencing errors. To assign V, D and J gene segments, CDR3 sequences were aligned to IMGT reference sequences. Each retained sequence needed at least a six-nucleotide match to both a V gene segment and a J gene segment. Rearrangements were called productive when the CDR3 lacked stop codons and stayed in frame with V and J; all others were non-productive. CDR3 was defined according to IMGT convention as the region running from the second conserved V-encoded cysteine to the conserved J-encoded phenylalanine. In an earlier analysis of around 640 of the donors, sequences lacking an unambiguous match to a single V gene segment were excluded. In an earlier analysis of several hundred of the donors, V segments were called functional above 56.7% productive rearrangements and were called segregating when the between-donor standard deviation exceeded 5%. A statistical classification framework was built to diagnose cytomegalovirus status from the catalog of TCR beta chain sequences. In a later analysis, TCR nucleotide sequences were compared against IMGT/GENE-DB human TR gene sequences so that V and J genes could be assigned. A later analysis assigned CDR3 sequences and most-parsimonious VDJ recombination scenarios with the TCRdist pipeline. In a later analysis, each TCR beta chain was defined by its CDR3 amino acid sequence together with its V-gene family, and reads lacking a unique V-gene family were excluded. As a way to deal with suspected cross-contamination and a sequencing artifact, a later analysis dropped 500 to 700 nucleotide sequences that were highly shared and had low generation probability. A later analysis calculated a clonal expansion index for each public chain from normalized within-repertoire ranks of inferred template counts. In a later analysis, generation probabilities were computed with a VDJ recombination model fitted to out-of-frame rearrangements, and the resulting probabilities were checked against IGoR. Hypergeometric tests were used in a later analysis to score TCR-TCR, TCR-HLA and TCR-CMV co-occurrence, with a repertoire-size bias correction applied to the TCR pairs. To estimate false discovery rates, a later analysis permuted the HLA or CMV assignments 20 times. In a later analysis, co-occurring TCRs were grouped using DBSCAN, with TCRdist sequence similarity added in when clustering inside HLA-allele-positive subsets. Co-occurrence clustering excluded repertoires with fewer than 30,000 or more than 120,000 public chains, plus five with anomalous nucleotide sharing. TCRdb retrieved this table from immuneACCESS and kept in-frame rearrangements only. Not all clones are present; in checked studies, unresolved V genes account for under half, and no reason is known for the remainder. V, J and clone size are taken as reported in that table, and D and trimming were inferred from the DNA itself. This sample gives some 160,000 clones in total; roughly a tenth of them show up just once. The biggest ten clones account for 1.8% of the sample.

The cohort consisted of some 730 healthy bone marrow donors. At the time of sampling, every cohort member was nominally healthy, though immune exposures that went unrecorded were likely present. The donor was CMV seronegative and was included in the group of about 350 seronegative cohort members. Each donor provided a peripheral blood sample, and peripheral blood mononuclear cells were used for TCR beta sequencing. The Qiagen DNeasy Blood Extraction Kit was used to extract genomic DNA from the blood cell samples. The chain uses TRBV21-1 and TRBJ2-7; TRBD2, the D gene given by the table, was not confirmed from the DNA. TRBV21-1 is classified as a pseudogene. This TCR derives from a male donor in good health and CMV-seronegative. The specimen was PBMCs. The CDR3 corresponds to CASSKEPSGWRNSYEQYF. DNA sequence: TGTGCCAGCAGCAAAGAACCCTCTGGTTGGAGGAACTCCTACGAGCAGTACTTC.